This entry features one TCR beta chain sequence. This CDR3 region has 11 residues. V was shortened by 5 bases and J by 6 bases, with 9 bases between the two germline ends. The germline gives CDR1 SGHRS, CDR2 YFSETQ. This specimen comes from a study of blood T cell repertoires in COVID-19. Study background: Sample material is recorded as cDNA or gDNA derived from T cells, B-cell-depleted T cells, or PBMCs.

Here immunoSEQ multiplex PCR was the method, and the copy in TCRdb shows in-frame clones only, minus some. The sample lists around 200,000 clones; around four fifths were seen once. The sequence was obtained from a man aged 50-60 years with active or convalescent COVID-19. Sequencing input: peripheral blood. The chain has TRBV5-1 and TRBJ2-7; tentatively, D is TRBD1 (5 bases). CDR3 amino acids: CASSAGLEQYF. For the CDR3, the DNA is TGCGCCAGCAGTGCAGGGCTCGAGCAGTACTTC.